The entry below gives a single TCR beta chain sequence along with its context. The junction and the germline gene differ at one end; a read error may be behind it. The data derive from a study of blood T cell repertoires in COVID-19. Clones were read by immunoSEQ multiplex PCR, and TCRdb kept only the in-frame ones, dropping some. The data show 280,000 or so clones, approximately 83% seen once. The CDR3 is made up of 14 amino acids. Germline V gene sequence: CDR1 SSHAT, CDR2 FNYEAQ (reference sequence). The sample comprised peripheral blood. This clonotype was sampled from a woman between 25 and 40 years old who had recovered from COVID-19. The rearrangement joins TRBV7-7 to TRBJ2-5, with 8 bases that match TRBD1. The CDR3 region has the DNA TGTGCTAGCAGCCGAACCCGGGACAGGCAGACCCAGTACTTC. It specifies CASSRTRDRQTQYF.